This T cell receptor beta chain was sequenced for a study of blood T cells in healthy people across ages. This clonotype was observed a handful of times. The CDR3 contains 14 residues. CDR1 SEHNR and CDR2 FQNEAQ come from the germline V gene (reference sequence). A second PCR, run for roughly 7 to 11 cycles, used a sample-barcoded 5' primer plus a J-beta primer mix. In TCRdb, the 5' RACE reads were re-called with MiXCR into one record per CDR3 protein. The sample carries about 1.4 million distinct CDR3 sequences, 59% recorded once. The sample consisted of blood. The sequence was collected from a man aged 18 to 35 in good health. The chain has TRBV7-9 and TRBJ2-5; D ambiguous. The better agreement between TRBJ2-7 and the DNA end casts doubt on the J call. The CDR3 sequence is CASSFNSPLGEQYF. In DNA form, the CDR3 reads TGTGCCAGCAGCTTCAACTCCCCCTTGGGCGAGCAGTACTTC.